This T cell receptor beta chain was captured by sequencing in a study of T cell responses to AZD1222 COVID-19 vaccine. Study-wide results and caveats: White British donors predominated, females outnumbered males, and clonal diversity was possibly underestimated. Two AZD1222 doses significantly raised spike-specific TCR breadth and depth over controls. Only a handful of AZD1222 recipients, several in all, had baseline seropositivity.

Pooling of second doses given at about 4 or about 12 weeks was done. CDR1 is LGHDT, CDR2 YNNKEL, per germline (reference sequence). With 6 bases removed from V and 2 bases from J, the gap between germline ends came to 10 bases. The CDR3 runs 13 residues. The repertoire was sequenced with immunoSEQ multiplex PCR; TCRdb's copy has only in-frame clones and lacks some. Of 95,000 to 110,000 clones listed, 75% to 95% are singletons. As concerns this clone: The antigen is unknown.

The sequence derives from an adult who received the AZD1222 COVID-19 vaccine. The V call is TRBV3-1 (or the pseudogene TRBV3-2), the J call TRBJ1-2, with D perhaps matching TRBD1 (5 bases). Sequenced here: peripheral blood, sampled 28 days after the second AZD1222 dose. The CDR3 nucleotides read TGTGCCAGCAGACAGAGGGGCAACTATGGCTACACCTTC. Translated, it gives CASRQRGNYGYTF.